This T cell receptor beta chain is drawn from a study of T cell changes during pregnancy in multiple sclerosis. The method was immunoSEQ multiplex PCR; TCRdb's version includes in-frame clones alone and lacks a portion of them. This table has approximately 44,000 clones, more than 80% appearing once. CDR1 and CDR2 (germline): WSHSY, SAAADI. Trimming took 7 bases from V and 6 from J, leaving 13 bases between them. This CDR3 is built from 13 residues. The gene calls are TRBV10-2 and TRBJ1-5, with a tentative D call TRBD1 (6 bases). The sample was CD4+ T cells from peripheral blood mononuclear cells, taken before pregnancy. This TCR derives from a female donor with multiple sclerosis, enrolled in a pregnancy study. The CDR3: CASTATGVQPQHF. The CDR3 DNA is TGCGCCAGCACTGCGACAGGCGTTCAGCCCCAGCATTTT.